This T cell receptor (beta chain) was profiled in a study of T cell repertoires in cytomegalovirus infection. Across the study: It can be stated that public TCR beta signatures indicated CMV infection as well as a matching HLA type.

Overall study results and limits: HLA-C-restricted CMV clonotypes gave the most frequent clonotype in two of eight donors.

CDR3 size: 13 residues. Germline CDR1 is MNHEY and CDR2 is SMNVEV (reference sequence). V lost 5 bases to trimming and J lost 2 bases, with 7 bases between them. A word on this clonotype: Its antigen is undetermined.

TCRdb fed the reads into MiXCR, producing one record per CDR3 protein. Among about 900,000 distinct CDR3 sequences, roughly 31% were seen once, and the ten largest hold roughly an eighth. The specimen was cultured CD8+ T cells from PBMCs, collected from culture after CMV antigen stimulation. The V call is TRBV27, the J call TRBJ2-4; D is undetermined. The sequence was collected from a human donor in good health (CMV status not recorded). Some clones in this sample may be carry-over from other donors' samples. The CDR3 DNA is TGTGCCAGCAGTCCATACCCCAAAAACATTCAGTACTTC. This sequence encodes CASSPYPKNIQYF.